This T cell receptor (beta chain) is from a study of T cells after yellow fever vaccination. Whole-study findings and limits: Clones that expanded after primary vaccination mostly reappeared after the booster (around 96% CD4, approximately 85% CD8). Relatively few clonotypes were ones that appeared in both CD4 and CD8 compartments.

V lost 2 bases to trimming and J lost 5 bases; unmatched junction nucleotides: 2. CDR1 and CDR2 (germline): SGHRS, YFSETQ. This CDR3 is built from 15 residues. Each CDR3 protein gets one entry after TCRdb re-called the 5' RACE reads with MiXCR. The sample yields hundreds of thousands of distinct CDR3 sequences, roughly an eighth seen once. This clonotype has a count of ten or more. Its antigen is still unknown. The sequence derives from a man aged 30-40 years who received the YFV17D yellow fever vaccine. The material was PBMCs, obtained on the day of the yellow fever booster vaccination. The chain employs TRBV5-1 and TRBJ2-1; 12 bases agree with TRBD2. The CDR3 loop is CASSLGTSGHNEQFF. The CDR3, as DNA: TGCGCCAGCAGCTTAGGGACTAGCGGGCACAATGAGCAGTTCTTC.